This TCR beta chain was identified in a study of T cell clones after liver transplantation. Study-level information: TCRbeta sequencing after a pre-transplant mixed lymphocyte reaction identified graft-donor-reactive clones, later tracked in post-transplant blood. Study results and caveats: Post-transplant, graft-donor-reactive CD4 TCRbeta sequences in blood dropped significantly in 5 of 8 subjects. A larger donor-reactive than third-party decline suggested partial antigen-specific deletion.

Sequencing used immunoSEQ multiplex PCR; TCRdb keeps in-frame clones, though not all of them. The profile shows about 24,000 clones, about three quarters of them singletons. As to this clone: Its specificity is unknown.

Germline values: CDR1 SGHRS, CDR2 YFSETQ. This CDR3 contains 12 residues. Trimming pared 4 bases from V and 6 bases from J, leaving 10 bases between. This sample comprised CD4+ T cells from blood, obtained before liver transplant. The J gene is TRBJ1-1, the V gene TRBV5-1, with D unresolved. The sequence came from a human donor who received a liver transplant. The CDR3 sequence is CASSPGKAEAFF. The DNA of the CDR3 is TGCGCCAGCAGCCCGGGGAAAGCTGAAGCTTTCTTT.